Each of the 18 T cell receptor beta chains below was sequenced from the same sample in a study of cytomegalovirus exposure and HLA in healthy donors. Researchers ran the PCR with 60 Vbeta and 13 Jbeta primers. The protocol was immunoSEQ multiplex PCR, while the TCRdb copy is restricted to in-frame clones and leaves out a portion. The table lists around 130,000 clones, 65% to 90% of them singletons. The sequencing sample was made of PBMCs. Every receptor here comes from a woman between 18 and 29 years old in good health and CMV-seropositive.

This sequence joins TRBV18 and TRBJ1-1; D not certain. Trimming left V 2 bases short and J 5 bases short, with 9 bases between. The germline V gene has CDR1 KGHSH and CDR2 LQKENI. The CDR3 is made up of 13 amino acids. In DNA, the CDR3 is TGTGCCAGCTCACCAAATGTCCTGACTGAAGCTTTCTTT. Amino acid sequence: CASSPNVLTEAFF.

The rearrangement uses TRBV28 and TRBJ1-5, with D possibly matching TRBD1 (6 bases). CDR1 MDHEN and CDR2 SYDVKM come from the germline V gene. The V end was cut by 4 bases, the J end by 2 bases, with 18 bases between. The CDR3 has 17 residues. The CDR3 region is CASSSPGHADRNQPQHF. CDR3 coding DNA: TGTGCCAGCAGTTCTCCGGGACATGCTGATCGCAATCAGCCCCAGCATTTT.

J is TRBJ2-7 and V is TRBV2, with 9 bases that match TRBD1. The CDR3 is 14 residues long. CDR1 is SNHLY and CDR2 is FYNNEI in the germline V gene. Germline trimming cut 8 bases from V and 0 bases from J; bases unmatched to any gene: 5. CDR3 amino acids: CASLDRGRSYEQYF. The CDR3 DNA reads as TGTGCCAGCTTGGACAGGGGACGCTCCTACGAGCAGTACTTC.

The chain recombines TRBV7-3 with TRBJ2-7; maybe TRBD2 (6 bases). The V end lost 5 bases, the J end lost 5 bases, and 28 bases lay between the germline ends. Germline CDR1 is SGHTA and CDR2 is FQGTGA. CDR3 size: 18 residues. The CDR3 sequence: CASSETGGFVGLKNEQYF. CDR3 nucleotide sequence: TGTGCCAGCAGCGAAACTGGGGGGTTCGTTGGGTTGAAGAACGAGCAGTACTTC.

This rearrangement joins TRBV6-5 to TRBJ2-5, with D possibly matching TRBD2 (5 bases). Germline assignment: CDR1 MNHEY and CDR2 SVGAGI. The CDR3 sequence is 12 residues long. V was shortened by 6 bases and J by 11 bases, with 16 bases between the two germline ends. This chain's CDR3 is CASSDGTEEQYF. CDR3 sequence (DNA): TGTGCCAGCAGCGACGGTACGGAGGAGCAGTACTTC.

This clone was recorded a few times. One junction end does not reproduce the germline sequence, and a read error may be involved. V usage is TRBV7-9 and J usage is TRBJ2-5, with D maybe TRBD1 (6 bases). This CDR3 spans 15 amino acids. The V gene's germline CDR1 is SEHNR and CDR2 FQNEAQ (reference sequence). The CDR3 spells CSSSFLQGSQETQYF. CDR3 sequence (DNA): TGTTCCAGCAGCTTTTTACAGGGATCCCAAGAGACCCAGTACTTC.

The chain has TRBV7-2 and TRBJ1-2; perhaps TRBD1 as D (5 bases). The CDR3 totals 14 residues. Looked up from germline, CDR1 is SGHTA and CDR2 is FQGNSA. V lost 3 bases and J 4 bases, leaving 12 bases between the germline ends. This CDR3 reads CASSLGGNLYGYTF. The CDR3 DNA sequence: TGTGCCAGCAGCTTGGGGGGGAACCTCTATGGCTACACCTTC.

In its sample, this clone was seen once. The rearrangement joins TRBV4-1 to TRBJ2-5; 9 bases are shared with TRBD1. This CDR3 has 15 residues. Germline CDR1 and CDR2: MGHRA and YSYEKL. The ends lost 6 bases at V and 3 bases at J; junction bases unmatched: 8. The CDR3 sequence is CASRRFRDREETQYF. DNA for the CDR3: TGCGCCAGCAGAAGATTCCGGGACAGGGAAGAGACCCAGTACTTC.

The chain carries TRBV12-5 and TRBJ2-7, with D uncertain. This CDR3 comprises 14 residues. V gave up 3 bases and J gave up 1 base, with 10 bases separating them. Germline values: CDR1 LGHNT, CDR2 FRNRAP. Here the CDR3 reads CASGLPIGSYEQYF. DNA of the CDR3: TGTGCTAGTGGTTTACCGATCGGTTCCTACGAGCAGTACTTC.

This clone was detected once. The J gene is TRBJ2-7, the V gene TRBV28, with D tentatively TRBD1 (6 bases). Between the trimmed V and J ends, which lost 10 bases and 3 bases, there was a span of 16 bases. The CDR3 runs 13 residues. In germline, CDR1 is MDHEN, CDR2 SYDVKM. The CDR3 region has the DNA TGTGCCACCCGCCCGACAGGAAACTACGAGCAGTACTTC. The encoded protein is CATRPTGNYEQYF.

The chain carries TRBV7-9 and TRBJ1-2; 9 bases line up with TRBD1. The CDR3 runs to 15 residues. The germline CDR1 and CDR2 sequences are SEHNR and FQNEAQ (reference sequence). The V segment lost 6 bases and the J segment 3 bases; nucleotides outside the gene matches: 8. The chain's CDR3 is CASRIGGTGYYGYTF. CDR3 nucleotides: TGTGCCAGCAGAATAGGAGGGACAGGGTACTATGGCTACACCTTC.

This chain uses TRBV4-1 with TRBJ1-4, with a weak D call TRBD1 (6 bases). Trimming removed 2 bases from V and 0 bases from J, with 13 bases in between. Looked up from germline, CDR1 is MGHRA and CDR2 is YSYEKL. The CDR3 is 17 amino acids. The CDR3 DNA reads as TGCGCCAGCAGCCAACGGGACACGGGTGCAACTAATGAAAAACTGTTTTTT. Residues: CASSQRDTGATNEKLFF.

This clone was found a few times. This rearrangement joins TRBV6-6 to TRBJ1-5; no definite D call. V was cut by 5 bases and J by 11 bases, with 10 bases left in between. The germline gives CDR1 MNHNY, CDR2 SVGAGI (reference sequence). There are 11 residues in the CDR3. The CDR3 DNA sequence: TGTGCCAGCAGTGGGCAGAGCTCCCAGCATTTT. This gives the protein CASSGQSSQHF.

The V gene is TRBV25-1, the J gene TRBJ2-7, with TRBD1 matching 7 bases. The junction had 12 bases not matched to a gene; V was cut back by 4 bases and J by 0 bases. From germline, CDR1 is MGHDK and CDR2 SYGVNS. CDR3 length equals 17 residues. This chain's CDR3 is CASSAPPGQRSSYEQYF. CDR3 coding DNA: TGTGCCAGCAGTGCCCCCCCGGGACAGAGGAGCTCCTACGAGCAGTACTTC.

This chain connects TRBV15 to TRBJ1-4; a weak D match, TRBD1 (6 bases). Germline lookup yields CDR1 LNHNV and CDR2 YYDKDF (reference sequence). This CDR3 comprises 15 residues. With 4 bases removed from V and 6 bases from J, the gap between germline ends came to 15 bases. CDR3 region: CATSKTGNAYEKLFF. In DNA, the CDR3 is TGTGCCACCAGCAAAACAGGGAACGCATATGAAAAACTGTTTTTT.

The genes are TRBV4-1 and TRBJ2-5; maybe TRBD2 (6 bases). The V end was cut by 4 bases, the J end by 5 bases, with 11 bases between. This CDR3 comprises 13 residues. CDR1 is MGHRA, CDR2 YSYEKL, per germline. The CDR3 loop reads CASSPWREETQYF. In DNA form, the CDR3 reads TGCGCCAGCAGCCCCTGGAGGGAGGAGACCCAGTACTTC.

This clone has only a few counts. This chain joins TRBV25-1 and TRBJ2-1; 7 positions match TRBD1. V was pared by 5 bases and J by 6 bases, with 4 bases of the junction left unmatched. The CDR3 sequence is 13 residues long. Germline CDR1 MGHDK, CDR2 SYGVNS. The CDR3 region is CASSPRTGNEQFF. CDR3 nucleotide sequence: TGTGCCAGCAGTCCCCGGACAGGCAATGAGCAGTTCTTC.

The rearrangement links TRBV11-2 to TRBJ2-1; D gene uncertain. Deletions cut 5 bases from V and 5 bases from J, with 19 bases between. Germline-derived CDR1 and CDR2 are SGHAT and FQNNGV. This CDR3 region has 16 residues. The CDR3 DNA is TGTGCCAGCAGCCCCGTTTCTGGGCTCTCGGACAATGAGCAGTTCTTC. The encoded protein is CASSPVSGLSDNEQFF.